One sample yielded the 31 T cell receptor beta chains listed below, sequenced in a study of PD-L1 blockade in urothelial cancer. Time point: pretreatment peripheral blood. Using immunoSEQ multiplex PCR, the repertoire was profiled, and TCRdb retains in-frame clones only, with some absent. The profile shows tens of thousands of clones, 87% of them singletons. The sequencing here drew on PBMCs, taken around atezolizumab (anti-PD-L1) treatment. These receptors were taken from a woman aged 60-75 years with urothelial cancer.

The chain recombines TRBV5-1 with TRBJ2-2; 9 nucleotides align to TRBD1. In germline, CDR1 is SGHRS, CDR2 YFSETQ. The length of the CDR3 is 16 residues. The V segment lost 3 bases and the J segment 3 bases; nucleotides outside the gene matches: 6. CDR3 coding DNA: TGCGCCAGCAGCTCGGGACAGGGAGTCGACACCGGGGAGCTGTTTTTT. Translated: CASSSGQGVDTGELFF.

The chain has TRBV29-1 and TRBJ1-1, with D perhaps TRBD1 (6 bases). The CDR3 extends over 15 amino acids. CDR1 and CDR2 (germline): SQVTM, ANQGSEA. V lost 3 bases to trimming and J lost 3 bases, with 17 bases between them. CDR3 nucleotide sequence: TGCAGCGTTGAGAGAAGGGGGACAAGATACACTGAAGCTTTCTTT. Amino acids: CSVERRGTRYTEAFF.

The chain joins TRBV7-2 to TRBJ2-7; 7 nucleotides match TRBD2. Trimming removed 2 bases from V and 0 bases from J; junction bases left unmatched: 7. The CDR3 is 16 residues long. The V gene's germline CDR1 is SGHTA and CDR2 FQGNSA. The chain's CDR3 is CASSLSSWEGSYEQYF. CDR3 nucleotide sequence: TGTGCCAGCAGCTTAAGCTCGTGGGAGGGCTCCTACGAGCAGTACTTC.

The rearrangement uses TRBV13 and TRBJ2-5; TRBD2 matches 12 bases. V gave up 5 bases and J gave up 1 base; unmatched junction bases: 5. CDR3 length equals 16 residues. Germline V CDR1 and CDR2: PRHDT, FYEKMQ (reference sequence). The CDR3 protein is CASSITSGGIQETQYF. The CDR3, as DNA: TGTGCCAGCAGCATTACTAGCGGGGGGATCCAAGAGACCCAGTACTTC.

J is TRBJ2-1 and V is TRBV7-2; a weak D match, TRBD1 (6 bases). The germline V gene has CDR1 SGHTA and CDR2 FQGNSA. The CDR3 loop spans 15 amino acids. V was trimmed by 3 bases and J by 7 bases, leaving 16 bases between them. This CDR3 reads CASSFTGTPVNEQFF. CDR3 coding DNA: TGTGCCAGCAGCTTTACCGGGACACCTGTAAATGAGCAGTTCTTC. The whole variable domain, remainder taken from reference TRBV7-2 and TRBJ2-1, is GAGVSQSPSNKVTEKGKDVELRCDPISGHTALYWYRQSLGQGLEFLIYFQGNSAPDKSGLPSDRFSAERTGGSVSTLTIQRTQQEDSAVYLCASSFTGTPVNEQFFGPGTRLTVL.

This chain connects TRBV18 to TRBJ2-3, with a tentative D call TRBD1 (7 bases). The germline CDR1 and CDR2 sequences are KGHSH and LQKENI. V was pared by 5 bases and J by 4 bases, with 22 bases between. The CDR3 sequence is 17 residues long. The DNA of the CDR3 is TGTGCCAGCTCATCCACTGAGGTGGAGGGGGCCCCAGATACGCAGTATTTT. This encodes CASSSTEVEGAPDTQYF.

For the CDR3, the DNA is TGCAGTGGGTTGACAGGGGATGGCTACACCTTC. It specifies CSGLTGDGYTF. V usage is TRBV20-1 and J usage is TRBJ1-2, with 8 bases identical to TRBD1. With 7 bases clipped from V and 6 bases from J, the junction kept 4 bases outside the gene matches. The CDR3 runs 11 residues. CDR1 is DFQATT, CDR2 SNEGSKA, per germline (reference sequence).

The V call is TRBV18, the J call TRBJ2-7, with 7 positions matching TRBD1. The germline V gene has CDR1 KGHSH and CDR2 LQKENI. With 2 bases clipped from V and 5 bases from J, the junction kept 0 bases outside the gene matches. The CDR3 runs 12 residues. This chain's CDR3 is CASSPDRDEQYF. For the CDR3, the DNA is TGTGCCAGCTCACCAGACAGGGACGAGCAGTACTTC.

This clone is a singleton in its sample. The chain uses TRBV5-1 and TRBJ2-1; no clear D. Trimming stripped 0 bases from V and 1 base from J, with 14 bases between. CDR1 is SGHRS and CDR2 is YFSETQ in the germline V gene. The CDR3 runs 17 residues. DNA for the CDR3: TGCGCCAGCAGCTTGGGCCCGTACATGAGGTCCTACAATGAGCAGTTCTTC. Translation: CASSLGPYMRSYNEQFF.

The J gene is TRBJ2-1, the V gene TRBV7-9; 11 bases line up with TRBD2. The CDR3 runs to 13 residues. V was clipped by 8 bases and J by 7 bases; unmatched bases: 4. Germline CDR1 SEHNR, CDR2 FQNEAQ (reference sequence). The DNA of the CDR3 is TGTGCCAGCGAACTAGCGGGAGCAAATGAGCAGTTCTTC. Protein: CASELAGANEQFF.

The rearrangement joins TRBV5-6 to TRBJ2-1, with 12 positions matching TRBD2. V was pared by 2 bases and J by 7 bases, with 7 bases of the junction left unmatched. Germline lookup yields CDR1 SGHDT and CDR2 YYEEEE. This CDR3 has 16 residues. Here the CDR3 reads CASSFSSGGAMNEQFF. The CDR3 DNA is TGTGCCAGCAGCTTTTCTAGCGGGGGGGCCATGAATGAGCAGTTCTTC.

This chain links TRBV7-2 with TRBJ2-1, with 10 bases identical to TRBD2. The length of the CDR3 is 17 residues. The junction had 10 bases not matched to a gene; V was cut back by 1 base and J by 7 bases. Germline values: CDR1 SGHTA, CDR2 FQGNSA. This chain's CDR3 is CASSLVRTSGAGNEQFF. DNA for the CDR3: TGTGCCAGCAGCTTAGTAAGGACTAGCGGAGCGGGTAATGAGCAGTTCTTC.

The chain joins TRBV29-1 to TRBJ2-7; D possibly corresponds to TRBD2 (6 bases). The V end was cut by 0 bases, the J end by 2 bases, with 14 bases between. Germline V CDR1 and CDR2: SQVTM, ANQGSEA. CDR3 size: 15 residues. This CDR3 reads CSVEDLAGRPYEQYF. CDR3 sequence (DNA): TGCAGCGTTGAAGACCTCGCGGGGCGCCCCTACGAGCAGTACTTC.

The sample holds one count of this clone. This rearrangement joins TRBV7-3 to TRBJ2-5; perhaps TRBD2 as D (6 bases). The CDR3 spans 16 residues. Germline CDR1 and CDR2: SGHTA and FQGTGA. V lost 5 bases, J lost 4 bases, and 20 bases lay in between. CDR3 coding DNA: TGTGCCAGCAGCCCTTCCGGGACCCAGGAGGGAGAGACCCAGTACTTC. This codes for CASSPSGTQEGETQYF.

V usage is TRBV6-5 and J usage is TRBJ1-3; the match to TRBD1 covers 8 bases. This CDR3 region has 14 residues. With 5 bases clipped from V and 6 bases from J, the junction kept 6 bases outside the gene matches. Germline V gives CDR1 MNHEY, CDR2 SVGAGI. The DNA for the CDR3 is TGTGCCAGCAGTCCGCGGACAGGGAAAAACACCATATATTTT. Amino acids: CASSPRTGKNTIYF.

The chain joins TRBV6-6 to TRBJ2-1; 11 bases map to TRBD2. The J segment lost 1 base and the V segment lost 4 bases, leaving 3 bases of the junction unmatched. The germline V gene has CDR1 MNHNY and CDR2 SVGAGI (reference sequence). CDR3 length equals 16 residues. CDR3 bases: TGTGCCAGCAGTTCGGGACTAGCGGTATCCTACAATGAGCAGTTCTTC. It yields the protein CASSSGLAVSYNEQFF.

The chain has TRBV21-1 and TRBJ2-5; TRBD2 was called by the table and not checked on the DNA. TRBV21-1 is tagged as a pseudogene. This CDR3 contains 17 residues. In nucleotides, the CDR3 is TGTGCCAGCAGCAAAGAGAGTGAACTAGCGGGGGCAGAGACCCAGTACTTC. Amino acid sequence: CASSKESELAGAETQYF.

The rearrangement links TRBV25-1 to TRBJ2-3; 8 bases are shared with TRBD2. This CDR3 spans 13 amino acids. Germline V gene sequence: CDR1 MGHDK, CDR2 SYGVNS. V lost 2 bases and J lost 6; bases outside the gene matches: 1. The CDR3 DNA reads TGTGCCAGCAGTGAAAGCGGGGGCGATACGCAGTATTTT. Its translation is CASSESGGDTQYF.

This sequence joins TRBV10-3 and TRBJ2-4; possibly TRBD2 for D (5 bases). This CDR3 is 15 amino acids long. Trimming stripped 0 bases from V and 8 bases from J, with 14 bases between. CDR1 is ENHRY and CDR2 is SYGVKD in the germline V gene. Written as DNA, the CDR3 is TGTGCCATCAGTGAGTCGAGACTACTCGGGGACATTCAGTACTTC. It codes for CAISESRLLGDIQYF.

The chain combines TRBV7-2 with TRBJ2-7; D unclear. The length of the CDR3 is 11 residues. Trimming removed 7 bases from V and 3 bases from J, with 7 bases in between. Germline V gene sequence: CDR1 SGHTA, CDR2 FQGNSA. Here the CDR3 DNA reads TGTGCCAGCAAAGACAACTACGAGCAGTACTTC. Amino acids: CASKDNYEQYF.

The DNA of the CDR3 is TGTGCCAGCAGCGTAGGGGCGGGAGGGCCTTACGAGCAGTACTTC. It yields the protein CASSVGAGGPYEQYF. V is TRBV9 and J is TRBJ2-7; 9 nucleotides match TRBD2. The V segment lost 0 bases and the J segment 4 bases; nucleotides outside the gene matches: 5. The CDR3 spans 15 residues. CDR1 and CDR2 from the germline V gene are SGDLS and YYNGEE. The whole variable domain, filled in from reference TRBV9 and TRBJ2-7, reads DSGVTQTPKHLITATGQRVTLRCSPRSGDLSVYWYQQSLDQGLQFLIQYYNGEERAKGNILERFSAQQFPDLHSELNLSSLELGDSALYFCASSVGAGGPYEQYFGPGTRLTVT.

This clone was seen a handful of times. The chain employs TRBV6-4 and TRBJ2-1; no definite D call. V lost 4 bases and J 5 bases, leaving 12 bases between the germline ends. The CDR3 is made up of 14 amino acids. Germline V gene sequence: CDR1 MRHNA, CDR2 SNTAGT. CDR3: CASSARVEDNEQFF. The CDR3 DNA sequence: TGTGCCAGCAGTGCCCGGGTTGAAGACAATGAGCAGTTCTTC.

V usage is TRBV27 and J usage is TRBJ2-1, with 12 nucleotides matching TRBD2. This CDR3 has 15 residues. With V trimmed by 8 bases and J by 8 bases, 10 bases remained unmatched. Germline lookup yields CDR1 MNHEY and CDR2 SMNVEV (reference sequence). CDR3 region: CASGGASGRAYEQFF. In nucleotides, the CDR3 is TGTGCCAGCGGAGGGGCTAGCGGGAGGGCGTATGAGCAGTTCTTC.

This clone was picked up one time. J is TRBJ1-5 and V is TRBV27, with D hard to call. CDR3 length: 15 residues. Trimming removed 4 bases from V and 4 bases from J, with 14 bases in between. In germline, CDR1 is MNHEY, CDR2 SMNVEV (reference sequence). The CDR3 coding sequence is TGTGCCAGCAGTTCAACCGGTTGGGCAAATCAGCCCCAGCATTTT. The encoded protein is CASSSTGWANQPQHF.

V is TRBV5-1 and J is TRBJ2-3; tentative D call: TRBD1 (6 bases). This CDR3 spans 15 amino acids. Germline V CDR1 and CDR2: SGHRS, YFSETQ. The germline V and J ends were trimmed by 1 base and 4 bases, with 13 bases remaining between them. CDR3 in amino acids: CASSLSRGRADTQYF. The CDR3 DNA follows: TGCGCCAGCAGCTTGAGCAGGGGACGCGCAGATACGCAGTATTTT.

J is TRBJ2-1 and V is TRBV6-5; no clear D. V gave up 6 bases and J gave up 5 bases, with 5 bases separating them. The CDR3 is made up of 11 amino acids. From germline, CDR1 is MNHEY and CDR2 SVGAGI. CDR3 in amino acids: CASRTDNEQFF. The DNA of the CDR3 is TGTGCCAGCAGGACTGACAATGAGCAGTTCTTC.

In its sample, this clone ranks as medium-sized. At the DNA level, this CDR3 is encoded by other sequences in the same sample as well. As DNA, the CDR3 is TGTGCCAGCAGCTTAGGGACAAACTCCTACGAGCAGTACTTC. It codes for CASSLGTNSYEQYF. The chain links TRBV7-2 to TRBJ2-7, with D tentatively TRBD1 (5 bases). Germline V gene data show CDR1 as SGHTA and CDR2 as FQGNSA. The CDR3 extends over 14 amino acids. Trimming shortened V by 1 base and J by 0 bases, and 7 bases separated the two germline ends.

This clone was found a few times. The chain recombines TRBV9 with TRBJ1-6; D is ambiguous. Trimming shortened V by 2 bases and J by 7 bases, and 10 bases separated the two germline ends. From germline, CDR1 is SGDLS and CDR2 YYNGEE. This CDR3 is built from 14 residues. The CDR3: CASSVRVGNSPLHF. The CDR3 DNA follows: TGTGCCAGCAGCGTTCGGGTTGGAAATTCACCCCTCCACTTT.

The J gene is TRBJ2-7, the V gene TRBV4-3; no clear D gene. Germline lookup yields CDR1 LGHNA and CDR2 YSLEER. Trimming took 5 bases from V and 1 from J, leaving 12 bases between them. The CDR3 contains 14 residues. CDR3 DNA: TGCGCCAGCAGCGCCTCAGACGGGTCCTACGAGCAGTACTTC. It translates to CASSASDGSYEQYF.

The V call is TRBV12-5, the J call TRBJ1-5; a possible D gene is TRBD1 (5 bases). V dropped 6 bases and J dropped 0 bases, with 6 bases sitting between them. This CDR3 comprises 13 residues. Looked up from germline, CDR1 is LGHNT and CDR2 is FRNRAP. The CDR3 bases are TGTGCTAGTGGCAGGGATAGCAATCAGCCCCAGCATTTT. It translates to CASGRDSNQPQHF.

The chain recombines TRBV10-2 with TRBJ2-7; D not resolved. This CDR3 spans 16 amino acids. Germline CDR1 WSHSY, CDR2 SAAADI. V was pared by 3 bases and J by 1 base, with 16 bases between. The CDR3 here is CASSETLLYSSYEQYF. The CDR3 coding sequence is TGCGCCAGCAGTGAAACTCTGTTGTACTCTTCCTACGAGCAGTACTTC.